The present T cell receptor beta chain was sequenced within a study of T cells expressing NK-cell markers. Each CDR3 protein gets one entry in TCRdb, which reprocessed the 5' RACE reads and gives no DNA. Found here are hundreds of thousands of distinct CDR3 sequences; the top ten clones hold around 4.2%. The CDR3 is made up of 15 amino acids. Per germline, CDR1 LGHDT and CDR2 YNNKEL (reference sequence). The sequenced sample consisted of blood T cells: a sorted CD56 or NKG2C T cell subset, CD4+ or CD8+ T cells, or bulk PBMC T cells (not recorded which). The chain joins TRBV3-1 to TRBJ2-1; TCRdb calls TRBD2, which cannot be checked without DNA. This clonotype was sampled from a woman aged 18 to 75 in good health. The CDR3 spells CASSQDRGRAAEQFF.